Listed below are T cell receptor beta chains from one sample, sequenced in a study of shared clonotypes between healthy human individuals. TCRdb's table, derived via immunoSEQ multiplex PCR, lists solely in-frame clones and lacks some. The profile shows a few million clones, approximately 95% of them singletons. The sequencing sample was made of naive CD4+ T cells sorted from blood. Receptor source: a man between 18 and 35 years old in good health. Each CDR3 is given with its conserved first and last residue. Fields, in order: clone size, D gene, J gene, V gene, CDR3 DNA, CDR3 protein. A D gene is named only where the DNA matches it firmly. Part of the rows lack a size; the others show once, few, many or a class for expanded clones.

size: NA; D: TRBD1; J: TRBJ2-7; V: TRBV6-1; DNA: TGTGCCAGCAGTGACCCCCAGGGACAGGGGTCCTACGAGCAGTACTTC; CDR3: CASSDPQGQGSYEQYF
size: NA; D: NA; J: TRBJ1-4; V: TRBV5-1; DNA: TGCGCCAGCAGCAATGGACGGCCAACTAATGAAAAACTGTTTTTT; CDR3: CASSNGRPTNEKLFF
size: NA; D: NA; J: TRBJ2-3; V: TRBV9; DNA: TGTGCCAGCAGCGTTGGAATAGTGCAGTATTTT; CDR3: CASSVGIVQYF
size: NA; D: NA; J: TRBJ1-1; V: TRBV5-6; DNA: TGTGCCAGCAGCCCCGTATTCGGGGTGTCTATTGGGAACACTGAAGCTTTCTTT; CDR3: CASSPVFGVSIGNTEAFF
size: NA; D: NA; J: TRBJ1-6; V: TRBV4-2; DNA: TGTGCCAGCAGCCAGATAGGGGGTCACGATTCACCCCTCCACTTT; CDR3: CASSQIGGHDSPLHF
size: NA; D: NA; J: TRBJ2-3; V: TRBV5-6; DNA: TGTGCCAGCAGCTTGCGGATGGGTGCGCAGTATTTT; CDR3: CASSLRMGAQYF
size: NA; D: TRBD1; J: TRBJ2-6; V: TRBV5-4; DNA: TGTGCCAGCAGCTTGAGGACAGGGCTCTCTGGGGCCAACGTCCTGACTTTC; CDR3: CASSLRTGLSGANVLTF
size: NA; D: NA; J: TRBJ2-3; V: TRBV7-9; DNA: TGTGCCAGCAGGCCGGGCACAGATACGCAGTATTTT; CDR3: CASRPGTDTQYF
size: NA; D: TRBD1; J: TRBJ1-2; V: TRBV12-5; DNA: TGTGCTAGTGGTTTGGTATATTTAGGGGGCGCAGACTATGGCTACACCTTC; CDR3: CASGLVYLGGADYGYTF
size: NA; D: TRBD2; J: TRBJ2-1; V: TRBV7-6; DNA: TGTGCCAGCATCCCCCTGGGGACTAAATCAGAGCAGTTCTTC; CDR3: CASIPLGTKSEQFF
size: NA; D: TRBD1; J: TRBJ2-1; V: TRBV5-6; DNA: TGTGCCAGCAGCTTGATAGGGCAGGGGGCGGACAATGAGCAGTTCTTC; CDR3: CASSLIGQGADNEQFF
size: NA; D: NA; J: TRBJ1-4; V: TRBV27; DNA: TGTGCCAGCAGTTTACGTTTTGGAACAACTAATGAAAAACTGTTTTTT; CDR3: CASSLRFGTTNEKLFF
size: NA; D: TRBD1; J: TRBJ1-3; V: TRBV5-1; DNA: TGCGCCAGCAGCTTGGGACAGGGGAGAAGATACGCCGGAAACACCATATATTTT; CDR3: CASSLGQGRRYAGNTIYF
size: NA; D: NA; J: TRBJ1-6; V: TRBV6-1; DNA: TGTGCCAGCAGTGAAGGGACAGATAATTCACCCCTCCACTTT; CDR3: CASSEGTDNSPLHF
size: NA; D: TRBD2; J: TRBJ2-1; V: TRBV10-3; DNA: TGTGCCATCAGTGAGAGGACTAGCGGTCTCGGGAATGAGCAGTTCTTC; CDR3: CAISERTSGLGNEQFF
size: NA; D: NA; J: TRBJ1-2; V: TRBV28; DNA: TGTGCCAGCAGTTTCCCTCGGACACCCTATGGCTACACCTTC; CDR3: CASSFPRTPYGYTF
size: NA; D: TRBD1; J: TRBJ2-7; V: TRBV6-5; DNA: TGTGCCAGCAGTTACTCGGGACAGGGGTCCTACGAGCAGTACTTC; CDR3: CASSYSGQGSYEQYF
size: once; D: NA; J: TRBJ1-2; V: TRBV5-7; DNA: TGTGCCAGCAGCCCCACCAGGGTCTATGGCTACACCTTC; CDR3: CASSPTRVYGYTF
size: NA; D: TRBD2; J: TRBJ2-7; V: TRBV6-6; DNA: TGTGCCAGCAGTCCCCGACTAGCGGGGAACTACGAGCAGTACTTC; CDR3: CASSPRLAGNYEQYF
size: NA; D: NA; J: TRBJ2-7; V: TRBV11-1; DNA: TGTGCCAGCAGCTGGGCAGAATTATCCTACGAGCAGTACTTC; CDR3: CASSWAELSYEQYF
size: NA; D: NA; J: TRBJ2-4; V: TRBV10-3; DNA: TGTGCCATCAGTGCAGGGAACATTCAGTACTTC; CDR3: CAISAGNIQYF
size: NA; D: NA; J: TRBJ2-7; V: TRBV6-6; DNA: TGTGCCAGCAGACGAGGGGGCGAGCAGTACTTC; CDR3: CASRRGGEQYF